A selection of T cell receptor beta chains follows, all from one sample in a study of cytomegalovirus exposure and HLA in healthy donors. Profiled with immunoSEQ multiplex PCR; TCRdb holds only in-frame clones, not every one. The table records about 190,000 clones, approximately 78% of them present only once. The material sequenced was PBMCs. These receptors all come from a woman aged 18-35 years in good health and CMV-seronegative. The CDR3 runs from the conserved cysteine through the conserved F or W. Each record gives: J gene, clone size, V gene, D gene, CDR3 protein, CDR3 DNA. D genes are given only for firm matches. Only some rows state a clone size, as once, few, many or a class for expanded clones.

>TRBJ2-7|.|TRBV4-1|.
CASSQDSQTYEQYF
TGCGCCAGCAGCCAAGATAGCCAGACCTACGAGCAGTACTTC
>TRBJ1-2|.|TRBV7-9|TRBD1
CASSLWEATGADYGYTF
TGTGCCAGCAGCCTCTGGGAGGCGACAGGGGCAGACTATGGCTACACCTTC
>TRBJ2-7|few|TRBV11-2|.
CASSLDRGVRYEQYF
TGTGCCAGCAGCTTAGATCGGGGAGTTCGCTACGAGCAGTACTTC
>TRBJ2-3|.|TRBV7-9|.
CASRDTKGGRADTQYF
TGTGCCAGCAGAGATACAAAGGGGGGGCGGGCAGATACGCAGTATTTT
>TRBJ2-5|.|TRBV23-1|.
CASSQSVSETQYF
TGCGCCAGCAGTCAATCCGTTTCTGAGACCCAGTACTTC
>TRBJ1-1|once|TRBV7-9|.
CASSLARGWSVAFF
TGTGCCAGCAGCTTAGCCCGCGGGTGGAGCGTAGCTTTCTTT
>TRBJ1-5|.|TRBV15|TRBD1
CATSRDLTGERQPQHF
TGTGCCACCAGCAGAGATCTAACAGGGGAGCGTCAGCCCCAGCATTTT
>TRBJ1-2|.|TRBV19|TRBD1
CASSIAWDSGYTF
TGTGCCAGTAGTATAGCCTGGGACAGTGGCTACACCTTC
>TRBJ2-7|.|TRBV19|.
CASTEGRWSSSYEQYF
TGTGCCAGTACCGAAGGGCGGTGGTCTAGCTCCTACGAGCAGTACTTC
>TRBJ2-7|once|TRBV27|.
CASSPRRTQGYEQYF
TGTGCCTCCTCCCCTCGCCGGACCCAGGGCTACGAGCAGTACTTC
>TRBJ1-2|.|TRBV7-2|.
CASSLLAGGGPYGYTF
TGTGCCAGCAGCCTCCTGGCCGGCGGAGGGCCTTATGGCTACACCTTC
>TRBJ2-7|.|TRBV10-3|.
CAISPGDEQYF
TGTGCCATCAGTCCAGGGGACGAGCAGTACTTC
>TRBJ2-7|.|TRBV28|TRBD1
CASSPGDSTVTSYEQYF
TGTGCCAGCAGTCCAGGGGACAGCACTGTAACCTCCTACGAGCAGTACTTC
>TRBJ1-1|.|TRBV7-6|TRBD1
CASSPGGNTEAFF
TGTGCCAGCAGCCCAGGGGGAAACACTGAAGCTTTCTTT
>TRBJ2-3|.|TRBV19|TRBD2
CASSMTSGNRASTDTQYF
TGTGCCAGTAGTATGACTAGCGGAAATCGTGCTAGCACAGATACGCAGTATTTT
>TRBJ2-7|.|TRBV6-5|TRBD1
CASSYKGATFEQYF
TGTGCCAGCAGTTACAAGGGGGCGACGTTCGAGCAGTACTTC
>TRBJ2-1|.|TRBV7-3|TRBD2
CASNTSAWRYNEQFF
TGTGCCAGCAACACTAGCGCTTGGAGATACAATGAGCAGTTCTTC
>TRBJ2-1|.|TRBV7-7|TRBD2
CASSPHSSGGHSYNEQFF
TGTGCCAGCAGCCCCCATTCGAGCGGGGGGCACTCCTACAATGAGCAGTTCTTC
>TRBJ2-5|.|TRBV10-3|TRBD2
CAISESVGGDETQYF
TGTGCCATCAGTGAGTCGGTCGGGGGGGATGAGACCCAGTACTTC
>TRBJ2-4|.|TRBV19|.
CASSPIQGRSGFIWAKNIQYF
TGTGCCAGTAGCCCTATCCAGGGGAGATCAGGGTTTATCTGGGCCAAAAACATTCAGTACTTC
>TRBJ2-5|.|TRBV5-1|.
CASSLGQGEETQYF
TGCGCCAGCAGCTTGGGACAAGGTGAGGAGACCCAGTACTTC
>TRBJ2-7|.|TRBV9|.
CASSLDELPYEQYF
TGTGCCAGCAGCTTGGATGAACTACCCTACGAGCAGTACTTC
>TRBJ2-7|.|TRBV5-6|TRBD2
CASSLGPSGGVEQYF
TGTGCCAGCAGCTTGGGCCCAAGCGGGGGGGTCGAGCAGTACTTC
>TRBJ2-7|.|TRBV7-3|.
CASSLTGMGGIHEQYF
TGTGCCAGCAGCCTAACGGGGATGGGGGGAATCCACGAGCAGTACTTC
>TRBJ2-1|.|TRBV28|.
CASSSTRDEQFF
TGTGCCAGCAGTTCTACTCGGGATGAGCAGTTCTTC
>TRBJ1-1|.|TRBV5-1|.
CASRNAGNTEAFF
TGCGCCAGCAGGAATGCGGGGAACACTGAAGCTTTCTTT
>TRBJ1-5|.|TRBV30|.
CAWSVRSNQPQHF
TGTGCCTGGAGTGTCCGTAGCAATCAGCCCCAGCATTTT
>TRBJ1-1|.|TRBV13|TRBD1
CASSLNRGLAEAFF
TGTGCCAGCAGCCTAAACAGGGGATTGGCTGAAGCTTTCTTT
>TRBJ1-2|few|TRBV28|TRBD1
CASSSPGTVDGYTF
TGTGCCAGCAGTTCGCCCGGGACAGTCGATGGCTACACCTTC
>TRBJ2-6|few|TRBV5-1|.
CASSRQPSGANVLTF
TGCGCCAGCAGCCGACAGCCTTCTGGGGCCAACGTCCTGACTTTC
>TRBJ2-3|.|TRBV1|.
CTSSLGTREQYF
TGCACCAGCAGCCTGGGGACTAGAGAGCAGTATTTT
>TRBJ1-1|.|TRBV28|.
CASRRGGAYTEAFF
TGTGCCAGCAGGAGAGGGGGGGCTTACACTGAAGCTTTCTTT
>TRBJ1-2|few|TRBV6-4|.
CASSDSVEGVGGYTF
TGTGCCAGCAGTGACTCAGTCGAGGGAGTAGGGGGCTACACCTTC
>TRBJ2-7|once|TRBV5-1|TRBD2
CASSLSGSLSYEQYF
TGCGCCAGCAGCCTGAGCGGGAGCTTATCCTACGAGCAGTACTTC
>TRBJ2-3|.|TRBV6-1|.
CASSEWGEAPTDTQYF
TGTGCCAGCAGTGAGTGGGGGGAGGCCCCCACAGATACGCAGTATTTT
>TRBJ1-2|.|TRBV10-3|TRBD1
CAITAGTGYGYTF
TGTGCCATCACTGCCGGGACAGGCTATGGCTACACCTTC
>TRBJ1-1|.|TRBV2|TRBD1
CASSVGTGYSLF
TGTGCCAGCAGTGTGGGGACAGGATATTCTCTCTTT
>TRBJ1-5|.|TRBV7-9|TRBD1
CASGTGGNQPQHF
TGTGCCAGCGGGACAGGAGGGAATCAGCCCCAGCATTTT
>TRBJ1-2|few|TRBV6-5|.
CASSSNGLQGDGYTF
TGTGCCAGCAGTTCCAACGGACTACAAGGCGATGGCTACACCTTC
>TRBJ1-2|.|TRBV19|.
CASSEGLYYGYTF
TGTGCCAGTAGTGAGGGACTGTACTATGGCTACACCTTC
>TRBJ2-5|.|TRBV4-2|.
CASSQDTRRRLETQYF
TGTGCCAGCAGCCAAGATACAAGGCGGAGGCTGGAGACCCAGTACTTC
>TRBJ2-1|.|TRBV7-8|TRBD2
CASSLNSGRKSEQFF
TGTGCCAGCAGCTTAAATAGCGGGAGGAAGAGTGAGCAGTTCTTC
>TRBJ1-1|.|TRBV19|.
CASSITGSNTEAFF
TGTGCCAGTAGTATTACGGGGTCTAACACTGAAGCTTTCTTT
>TRBJ2-3|.|TRBV7-9|TRBD1
CASSLTTGRYF
TGTGCCAGCAGCTTAACGACAGGGCGGTATTTT
>TRBJ1-2|.|TRBV6-4|.
CASSDLAYNGYTF
TGTGCCAGCAGTGACTTGGCATACAATGGCTACACCTTC
>TRBJ2-7|once|TRBV4-1|.
CASSQLQGGYEQYF
TGCGCCAGCAGCCAACTCCAGGGGGGCTACGAGCAGTACTTC
>TRBJ2-2|.|TRBV13|.
CASSGRDTNTGELFF
TGTGCCAGCAGCGGCCGGGACACCAACACCGGGGAGCTGTTTTTT
>TRBJ2-2|.|TRBV28|TRBD1
CASRSAPGTGDTGELFF
TGTGCCAGCAGGTCAGCACCCGGGACAGGGGACACCGGGGAGCTGTTTTTT
>TRBJ1-6|.|TRBV5-5|TRBD1
CASSLRGGGTELSPLHF
TGTGCCAGCAGCCTCCGGGGTGGGGGGACAGAACTCTCACCCCTCCACTTT
>TRBJ2-7|.|TRBV2|.
CASSLPEGYEQYF
TGTGCCAGCAGTCTCCCGGAGGGGTACGAGCAGTACTTC
>TRBJ2-7|.|TRBV19|TRBD1
CASRRGQGSYEQYF
TGTGCCAGTAGGAGGGGACAGGGATCCTACGAGCAGTACTTC
>TRBJ2-7|.|TRBV6-4|TRBD1
CASSDRDRSAGLMPPSYEQYF
TGTGCCAGCAGTGACCGGGACAGGTCGGCAGGTTTAATGCCCCCCTCCTACGAGCAGTACTTC
>TRBJ2-7|.|TRBV7-2|TRBD2
CASSFFGSGVLGNYEQYF
TGTGCCAGCAGCTTTTTCGGTAGCGGGGTCCTTGGAAACTACGAGCAGTACTTC